This T cell receptor beta chain came from a study of beta chain features in type 1 diabetes (dated by TCRdb to the late 2010s). For the wider study: No differences in mean age, gender distribution, total cell number or subset yield were found between patients and healthy donors. Across all samples, around 99 million sorted cells were examined, and cell number per subset correlated strongly with RNA yield. In the study, TCRB repertoires of sorted circulating CD4+ T cell subsets from recently diagnosed type 1 diabetes patients were compared with those of matched healthy donors. Whereas all 30 or so donors provided naive and central memory subsets, regulatory and stem cell-like memory subsets were isolated from just 8 patients and roughly eight healthy donors.

The study at large found these results: The naive, central memory and regulatory TCRB repertoires appeared to resemble one another more closely among patients than among healthy donors. Sequencing cDNA rather than genomic DNA could over-represent highly expressing activated cells, although activation and CD3 levels did not differ between groups. Because the HLA sub-analyses included only small numbers of individuals, any influence of HLA type on TCRB rearrangement was left unresolved. Patients with type 1 diabetes made fewer insertions and deleted more nucleotides at VDJ recombination sites, implying thymic rearrangement abnormalities. Shorter templates might be favored by PCR, yet because patient and control samples were amplified and corrected together, any such skew would affect both groups equally. A moderate but significant shortening of TCRB CDR3 length was observed in type 1 diabetes patients in all four CD4+ subsets.

Inclusive of the bounding cysteine and phenylalanine, the CDR3 is 18 residues long. Solely the CDR3 DNA is kept, with 54 bases framed from the first base. Based on the germline V gene, the CDR1 and CDR2 sequences are SGHRS and YFSETQ. Germline trimming: 0 bases from V, 0 bases from J; junction bases outside gene matches: 8. On this clone: The clone's antigen remains unknown. No much larger clonotype is one base removed from it; base qualities were not supplied.

All of the isolated RNA was reverse transcribed with the High Capacity cDNA Reverse Transcription Kit, so expressed TCRB transcripts were sequenced. Naive, central memory and regulatory T cell samples underwent deep immunoSEQ sequencing, averaging roughly 3.5 million total reads per sample. Sorted cells were lysed in RLT buffer and RNA was extracted with DNase-treated RNeasy Micro or Mini kits, depending on cell number. Each cell subset was processed on its own to prevent cross-contamination, while patient and healthy donor samples were processed together. TCRB sequences were amplified from cDNA with the immunoSEQ multiplex PCR, producing 87-bp fragments spanning the CDR3 region. Sequencing of the amplicons was performed on the Illumina HiSeq platform. The authors processed their data as follows. PCR bias was corrected computationally using synthetic template baselines, and reads within Hamming distance 2 were collapsed, with unmergeable singletons discarded. Reads were aligned against IMGT to assign V, D and J genes, CDR3 length and insertions or deletions at six rearrangement sites. Within each subset, clonotype counts were normalized to sorted cell number, after which true diversity and Gini coefficients were computed with the tcR R package. Repertoire sharing was quantified using the overlap coefficient calculated on TCRB nucleotide sequences. Out-of-frame TCRB sequences from naive cells were analyzed as a proxy for the pre-selection repertoire. TCRdb retrieved this table from immuneACCESS and kept in-frame rearrangements only. Not all clones are present; in checked studies, unresolved V genes account for under half, and no reason is known for the remainder. D and trimming come from the DNA, and the V and J calls and clone size come from that table. This sample has a few hundred thousand clones in its table, and approximately 12% of those were observed once. About 0.016% of the sample comes from the top ten.

From each donor, a single peripheral blood sample of 95 to 150 mL on average was drawn into heparinised tubes. Naive, central memory, regulatory and stem cell-like memory CD4+ T cells were sorted on a BD FACSAria II using a panel including CD45RO, CCR7, CD25, CD127, CD95 and CD27. Purity was above 95% for every sorted population. PBMCs were isolated right away by Lymphoprep density gradient centrifugation and were stained directly, without culture. So that batch effects would be minimized, each experiment stained and sorted samples in pairs, pairing one healthy donor with one patient. The receptor was isolated from a woman under 30 with type 1 diabetes. Recombination joined TRBV5-1 with TRBJ2-1; 8 central nucleotides agree with TRBD2. Sequenced material: naive CD4+ T cells from blood. Reading the label with the study, this specimen's cell subset or site is: true naive CD4+ T cells. The bases are TGCGCCAGCAGCTTGGCCGGAGGTAGCGGGAACTCCTACAATGAGCAGTTCTTC. It codes for CASSLAGGSGNSYNEQFF.